This passage covers 12 T cell receptor beta chains from one sample sequenced in a study of T-cell memory formation after mild COVID-19. One entry per CDR3 protein, called by TCRdb with MiXCR from the 5' RACE reads. The sample yields roughly 350,000 distinct CDR3 sequences, approximately 27% seen once. The specimen was PBMCs or a T cell subset sorted from them (not recorded which). The receptors were gathered from an adult woman who had mild COVID-19 (a few samples of this study predate the infection). Cell type and time point are not known.

This clonotype was recorded a few times. The V gene is TRBV6-2 or TRBV6-3, the J gene TRBJ2-3, with a weak D call TRBD2 (6 bases). The CDR3 is made up of 16 amino acids. Germline CDR1 MNHEY, CDR2 SVGEGT. Trimming took off 5 bases at V and 2 bases at J, with 17 bases between the two ends. CDR3 in amino acids: CASSDPGGTLTDTQYF. The CDR3 region has the DNA TGTGCCAGCAGTGATCCAGGAGGGACCCTCACAGATACGCAGTATTTT.

This rearrangement joins TRBV9 to TRBJ2-5; TRBD2 aligns across 11 bases. With V trimmed by 0 bases and J by 5 bases, 12 bases remained unmatched. Germline CDR1 SGDLS, CDR2 YYNGEE. The CDR3 loop spans 18 amino acids. CDR3 DNA sequence: TGTGCCAGCAGCGTAGTAGCGGGAGGGCCCGATAGAGGGGAGACCCAGTACTTC. Its protein product is CASSVVAGGPDRGETQYF.

V is TRBV7-3 and J is TRBJ1-1, with 7 bases that match TRBD1. In germline, CDR1 is SGHTA, CDR2 FQGTGA. The ends lost 0 bases at V and 1 base at J; junction bases unmatched: 5. The CDR3 covers 16 residues. CDR3 in DNA: TGTGCCAGCAGCTTAACTGGGGACAGATGGAACACTGAAGCTTTCTTT. This translates into CASSLTGDRWNTEAFF.

This clonotype was recorded a few times. The V gene is TRBV4-2, the J gene TRBJ1-1, with TRBD1 identical over 12 bases. Germline CDR1 and CDR2: LGHNA and YNFKEQ. V shed 0 bases and J 4 bases; nucleotides not matched to a gene: 9. The CDR3 consists of 18 residues. The CDR3 loop reads CASSQDRGTGGWATEAFF. The CDR3 bases are TGTGCCAGCAGCCAAGATAGGGGGACAGGGGGCTGGGCCACTGAAGCTTTCTTT.

J is TRBJ2-3 and V is TRBV7-6; no clear D. This CDR3 is built from 14 residues. CDR1 is SGHVS and CDR2 is FNYEAQ in the germline V gene. V lost 6 bases and J 0 bases, leaving 10 bases between the germline ends. The CDR3 region has the DNA TGTGCCAGCAGTCGGGCTGCTAGCACAGATACGCAGTATTTT. Encoded protein: CASSRAASTDTQYF.

In DNA, the CDR3 is TGTGCCAGCAGCTTAGGTAGCTGGGAGCTGGACGAGCAGTACTTC. Its translation: CASSLGSWELDEQYF. The chain couples TRBV7-2 to TRBJ2-7, with D maybe TRBD2 (5 bases). Per germline, CDR1 SGHTA and CDR2 FQGNSA. Trimming pared 1 base from V and 5 bases from J, leaving 15 bases between. There are 15 residues in the CDR3. Together with reference TRBV7-2 and TRBJ2-7, the CDR3 gives the full variable domain: GAGVSQSPSNKVTEKGKDVELRCDPISGHTALYWYRQSLGQGLEFLIYFQGNSAPDKSGLPSDRFSAERTGGSVSTLTIQRTQQEDSAVYLCASSLGSWELDEQYFGPGTRLTVT.

The chain carries TRBV29-1 and TRBJ2-1; the D gene is possibly TRBD1 (7 bases). The CDR3 consists of 13 residues. The V gene's germline CDR1 is SQVTM and CDR2 ANQGSEA. V lost 6 bases and J lost 2, with 11 bases in between. The CDR3: CSVDREAYNEQFF. CDR3 sequence (DNA): TGCAGCGTAGACAGGGAGGCCTACAATGAGCAGTTCTTC.

The rearrangement links TRBV24-1 to TRBJ1-2; the D is unclear. Trimming cost V 4 bases and J 5 bases, with 10 bases left between them. The CDR3 consists of 13 residues. Germline V lookup: CDR1 KGHDR, CDR2 SFDVKD. This CDR3 reads CATSDGILYGYTF. DNA for the CDR3: TGTGCCACCAGTGACGGTATATTGTATGGCTACACCTTC.

The chain uses TRBV7-8 and TRBJ2-7; tentative D call: TRBD2 (6 bases). The CDR3 length is 15 residues. CDR1 is SGHVS and CDR2 is FQNEAQ in the germline V gene. Trimming stripped 5 bases from V and 3 bases from J, with 17 bases between. The CDR3 region is CASSGRGRDFYEQYF. In DNA, the CDR3 is TGTGCCAGCAGCGGCCGGGGCAGGGACTTCTACGAGCAGTACTTC.

This clonotype was counted only a few times. The V gene is TRBV20-1, the J gene TRBJ2-1, with D maybe TRBD2 (5 bases). Germline V gene sequence: CDR1 DFQATT, CDR2 SNEGSKA (reference sequence). V lost 0 bases and J lost 4, with 10 bases in between. This CDR3 is built from 14 residues. Written as DNA, the CDR3 is TGCAGTGCTAGAGATCGGGAAGGGTACAATGAGCAGTTCTTC. Amino acids: CSARDREGYNEQFF.

This chain uses TRBV7-9 with TRBJ2-3, with 7 bases matching TRBD2. Germline V gives CDR1 SEHNR, CDR2 FQNEAQ (reference sequence). V was pared by 2 bases and J by 4 bases, with 9 bases of the junction left unmatched. The CDR3 runs 16 residues. The CDR3 region has the DNA TGTGCCAGCAGCTTACCGCAGACTAGCCGCGCAGATACGCAGTATTTT. Amino acid sequence: CASSLPQTSRADTQYF.

This chain links TRBV29-1 with TRBJ2-1; D is ambiguous. The CDR3 consists of 10 residues. In germline, CDR1 is SQVTM, CDR2 ANQGSEA. Trimming removed 7 bases from V and 3 bases from J, with 4 bases in between. Here the CDR3 DNA reads TGCAGCGCCAACTACAATGAGCAGTTCTTC. Encoded protein: CSANYNEQFF.